This entry describes one T cell receptor beta chain. The target antigen is unknown. PCR primers comprised 60 Vbeta and 13 Jbeta primers. Clones were sequenced by immunoSEQ multiplex PCR, and TCRdb holds only the in-frame ones, with some missing. The sample holds roughly 190,000 clones, 62% seen once. This specimen comes from a study of cytomegalovirus exposure and HLA in healthy donors. On the study more broadly: There were about 85 million unique TCRs (from HLA-typed donors) in an early data release.

Study-wide results and limits: About 87% or about 30% of the time was how often most TCR beta V segments were productive, according to an earlier analysis.

This CDR3 comprises 13 residues. Germline trimming cut 6 bases from V and 7 bases from J; bases unmatched to any gene: 8. Per germline, CDR1 MNHNY and CDR2 SVGAGI (reference sequence). This chain connects TRBV6-6 to TRBJ1-2; 7 nucleotides line up with TRBD1. The sequence derives from a man aged 35 to 55 in good health and CMV-seronegative. Source material: PBMCs. The CDR3 is CASRSTGLGGYTF. The CDR3 coding sequence is TGTGCCAGCAGGTCGACAGGGTTGGGTGGCTACACCTTC.